This T cell receptor (beta chain) was identified in a study of blood T cell repertoires in COVID-19 (dated by TCRdb to about 2020). A note on the overall study: The collaborator samples originated in the United States, Italy and Spain and spanned the acute and convalescent phases of COVID-19. The prospective study material was composed of cDNA or gDNA derived from T cells, B-cell-depleted T cells, or PBMCs. Subjects who had been exposed to COVID-19, were actively infected with it, or had recovered from it provided the deeply sampled blood TCRbeta repertoires that made up the dataset. A freely available public database, intended as a resource for researchers studying the immune response to SARS-CoV-2, is where the repertoires were released. The samples were drawn from the first 160 participants of the ongoing ImmuneRACE study and from 1,254 subjects provided by 6 global collaborators. The sample metadata nearly always contained a de-identified subject ID, COVID-19 status, age in years and sex. Where available, HLA class I and class II types were taken from metadata supplied by the sample provider and were not determined by assay-based typing.

Each collaborating institution followed its own protocols to collect whole blood in K2EDTA tubes. For TCRbeta analysis, collaborators shipped samples as frozen whole blood, isolated PBMCs, or DNA extracted from either of those sample types. CDR1 and CDR2, looked up from the germline V gene, are MGHDK and SYGVNS. V is clipped by 5 bases and J by 6 bases, and the sequence between their germline boundaries is 13 bases long. Counted from cysteine to phenylalanine, this CDR3 has 13 amino acids. The sequence is cut down to CDR3 DNA, 39 bases in frame from base 1. On this clone itself: Its cognate antigen has yet to be identified. No much larger clone exists at a distance of one base, and base qualities are not known.

TCRbeta CDR3 regions were amplified from genomic DNA by means of the immunoSEQ Assay, a bias-controlled multiplex PCR. The authors processed their data as follows. Within the assay, amplification of reference gene primers was used to estimate how many nucleated cells each sample contained. Sequence reads were collapsed and filtered to measure the absolute abundance of every unique TCRbeta CDR3 rearrangement. For each sample, productive Simpson clonality was calculated by taking the square root of Simpson's diversity index across productive rearrangements. Imported from immuneACCESS, the table was reduced by TCRdb to in-frame sequences with V and J called. These copies leave out some clones; in studies compared against another copy, an unresolved V gene accounts for under half, and the cause of the remainder is not known. V, J and clone size reflect that table, while D and trimming were determined from the DNA. The sample table contains approximately 190,000 clones; only one count was recorded for around four fifths of them. Together, the top ten hold roughly 20% of the sample.

Paper-wide results and their limitations: Clinical and demographic metadata were provided uncurated, with the amount varying by source and participant.

Sequencing used peripheral blood. The chain couples TRBV25-1 to TRBJ1-2, and the D gene may be TRBD1, 6 bases matching. This TCR was sampled from a human donor in a cohort sampled during active COVID-19. CDR3 protein: CASSKETGDGYTF. The base sequence is TGTGCCAGCAGTAAGGAGACAGGCGATGGCTACACCTTC.